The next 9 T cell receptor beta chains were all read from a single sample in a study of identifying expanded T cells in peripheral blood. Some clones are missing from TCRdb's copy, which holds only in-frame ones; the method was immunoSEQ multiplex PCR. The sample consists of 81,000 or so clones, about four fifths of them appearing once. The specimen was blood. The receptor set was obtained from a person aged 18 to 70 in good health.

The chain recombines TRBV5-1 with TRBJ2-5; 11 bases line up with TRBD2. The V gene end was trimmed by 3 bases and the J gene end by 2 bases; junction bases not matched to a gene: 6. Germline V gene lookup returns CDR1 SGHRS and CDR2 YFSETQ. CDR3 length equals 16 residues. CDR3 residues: CASSSTSGTWQETQYF. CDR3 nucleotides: TGCGCCAGCAGCTCGACTAGCGGGACCTGGCAAGAGACCCAGTACTTC.

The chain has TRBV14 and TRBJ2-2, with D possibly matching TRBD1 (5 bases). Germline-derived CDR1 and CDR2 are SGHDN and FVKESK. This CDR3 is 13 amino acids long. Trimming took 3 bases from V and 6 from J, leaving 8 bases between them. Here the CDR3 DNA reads TGTGCCAGCAGCCACGACAGTCCCGGGGAGCTGTTTTTT. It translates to CASSHDSPGELFF. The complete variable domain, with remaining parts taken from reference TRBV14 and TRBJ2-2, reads EAGVTQFPSHSVIEKGQTVTLRCDPISGHDNLYWYRRVMGKEIKFLLHFVKESKQDESGMPNNRFLAERTGGTYSTLKVQPAELEDSGVYFCASSHDSPGELFFGEGSRLTVL.

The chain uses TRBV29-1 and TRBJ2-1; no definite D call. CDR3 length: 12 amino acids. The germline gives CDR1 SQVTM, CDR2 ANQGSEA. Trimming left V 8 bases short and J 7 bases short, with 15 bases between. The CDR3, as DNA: TGCAGCACAGCGTTTGGTGGGAATGAGCAGTTCTTC. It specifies CSTAFGGNEQFF.

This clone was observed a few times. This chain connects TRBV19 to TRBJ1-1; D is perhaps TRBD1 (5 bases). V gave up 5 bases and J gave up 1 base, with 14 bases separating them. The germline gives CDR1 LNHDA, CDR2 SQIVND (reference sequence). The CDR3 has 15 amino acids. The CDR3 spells CASSPWDGRNTEAFF. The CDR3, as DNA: TGTGCCAGTAGTCCCTGGGACGGGAGGAACACTGAAGCTTTCTTT.

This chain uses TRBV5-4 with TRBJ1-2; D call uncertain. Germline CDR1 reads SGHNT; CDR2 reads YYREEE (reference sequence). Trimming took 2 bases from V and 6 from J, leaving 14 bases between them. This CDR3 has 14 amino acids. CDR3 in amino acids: CASSFDGREHGYTF. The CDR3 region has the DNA TGTGCCAGCAGCTTTGACGGCCGGGAGCATGGCTACACCTTC.

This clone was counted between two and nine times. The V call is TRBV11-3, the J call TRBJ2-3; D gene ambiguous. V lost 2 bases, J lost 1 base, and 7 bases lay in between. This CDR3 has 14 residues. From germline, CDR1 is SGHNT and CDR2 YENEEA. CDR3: CASSLNTGTDTQYF. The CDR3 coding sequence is TGTGCCAGCAGCTTAAACACAGGCACAGATACGCAGTATTTT.

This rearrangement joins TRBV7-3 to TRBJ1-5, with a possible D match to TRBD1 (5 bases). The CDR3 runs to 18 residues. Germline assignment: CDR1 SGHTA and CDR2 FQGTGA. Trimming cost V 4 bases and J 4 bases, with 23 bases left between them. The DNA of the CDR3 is TGTGCCAGCAGCTCAAGGACCTTCGGGGGAACAAGGAATCAGCCCCAGCATTTT. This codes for CASSSRTFGGTRNQPQHF.

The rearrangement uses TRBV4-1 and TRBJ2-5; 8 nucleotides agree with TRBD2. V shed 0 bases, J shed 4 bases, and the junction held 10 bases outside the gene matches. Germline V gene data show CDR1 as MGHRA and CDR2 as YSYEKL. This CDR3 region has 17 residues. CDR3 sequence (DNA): TGCGCCAGCAGCCAAGATCTTGAAAGCGGGAGACGAGAGACCCAGTACTTC. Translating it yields CASSQDLESGRRETQYF.

CDR3 region: CASSLAGSYEQYF. The DNA of the CDR3 is TGTGCCAGCAGCTTAGCGGGGTCCTACGAGCAGTACTTC. The chain links TRBV11-2 to TRBJ2-7; maybe TRBD2 (5 bases). Looked up from germline, CDR1 is SGHAT and CDR2 is FQNNGV. Between the trimmed V and J ends, which lost 1 base and 1 base, there was a span of 5 bases. This CDR3 contains 13 residues. The complete variable domain, with remaining parts taken from reference TRBV11-2 and TRBJ2-7, reads EAGVAQSPRYKIIEKRQSVAFWCNPISGHATLYWYQQILGQGPKLLIQFQNNGVVDDSQLPKDRFSAERLKGVDSTLKIQPAKLEDSAVYLCASSLAGSYEQYFGPGTRLTVT.